The source of this TCR beta chain is a study of beta chain features in type 1 diabetes (dated by TCRdb to about 2018). Concerning the study at large: No differences in mean age, gender distribution, total cell number or subset yield were found between patients and healthy donors. A total of 100 million to 140 million sorted cells were examined across all samples, and the number of cells per subset was strongly correlated with RNA yield. The study compared the TCRB repertoires of sorted circulating CD4+ T cell subsets in recently diagnosed type 1 diabetes patients with those in matched healthy donors. Regulatory and stem cell-like memory subsets were isolated from only 8 patients and 8 healthy donors, whereas naive and central memory subsets came from all 28 donors.

The table lists this clone with many counts. Its antigen is still unknown. Base qualities were left out, and no much larger clone turns up one base away. The entire amount of isolated RNA was reverse transcribed using the High Capacity cDNA Reverse Transcription Kit, so the sequenced TCRB transcripts were expressed ones. Deep immunoSEQ sequencing was applied to naive, central memory and regulatory T cell samples, giving an average of roughly 3.3 million total reads per sample. Sorted cells were lysed in RLT buffer, and RNA was extracted using DNase-treated RNeasy Micro or Mini kits according to cell number. To prevent cross-contamination, every cell subset was processed on its own, while patient and healthy donor samples were processed together. The immunoSEQ multiplex PCR was used to amplify TCRB sequences from cDNA, generating 87-bp fragments that spanned the CDR3 region. Sequencing of the amplicons was performed on the Illumina HiSeq platform. The authors' pipeline ran thus. PCR bias was computationally corrected using synthetic template baselines, reads within Hamming distance 2 were collapsed, and singletons that could not be merged were discarded. By aligning reads against IMGT, V, D and J genes, CDR3 length, and insertions or deletions at six rearrangement sites were assigned. Within each subset, clonotype counts were normalized to the number of sorted cells before true diversity and Gini coefficients were calculated with the tcR R package. The overlap coefficient, calculated on TCRB nucleotide sequences, was used to measure repertoire sharing. The immuneACCESS repertoire file appears here via TCRdb, limited to in-frame rearrangements. These files lack a portion of the clones; in checked studies, under half of the deficit traces to unresolved V genes, and the cause of the others is not known. V, J and clone size derive from that table, while D and trimming were established from the DNA sequence. This sample is represented by more than 95,000 clones; around 15% of them were singletons. In total, the top ten clones hold around 2.7% of the sample.

From each donor, a single peripheral blood sample of roughly 0.11 L on average was drawn into heparinised tubes. Naive, central memory, regulatory and stem cell-like memory CD4+ T cells were sorted on a BD FACSAria II using a panel including CD45RO, CCR7, CD25, CD127, CD95 and CD27. All sorted populations exceeded 95% purity. PBMCs were isolated immediately by Lymphoprep density gradient centrifugation and stained directly without culture. To minimize batch effects, samples were stained and sorted in pairs, one healthy donor with one patient per experiment. In the germline V gene, CDR1 corresponds to MDHEN and CDR2 to SYDVKM. V loses 0 bases of germline sequence and J loses 5 bases, and the interval between the two ends is 8 bases. The CDR3, from cysteine to phenylalanine, totals 14 residues. The only DNA kept is the CDR3, 42 bases in frame from the first base. Study-level results and caveats: Naive, central memory and regulatory TCRB repertoires appeared to be more similar among patients than among healthy donors. Patients with type 1 diabetes made fewer insertions and deleted more nucleotides at VDJ recombination sites, implying thymic rearrangement abnormalities. Because cDNA was sequenced instead of genomic DNA, activated cells with high expression could be over-represented, although the groups did not differ in activation or CD3 levels. Only small numbers of individuals were included in the HLA sub-analyses, which left unresolved whether HLA type had any influence on TCRB rearrangement. A moderate but significant shortening of TCRB CDR3 length was observed in type 1 diabetes patients in all four CD4+ subsets. PCR might favor shorter templates, but patient and control samples were amplified and corrected together, so any skew would affect both groups equally.

The sample comprised central memory CD4+ T cells from blood. This TCR was sampled from a man aged 18 to 30 with type 1 diabetes. Recombination linked TRBV28 to TRBJ2-1, with TRBD2 as a weak D call on 6 bases. The sequenced DNA is TGTGCCAGCAGTTTATGGCGGGGCCACAATGAGCAGTTCTTC. The resulting protein is CASSLWRGHNEQFF. The CDR3, completed at both ends by the reference TRBV28 and TRBJ2-1 genes, gives the full variable domain DVKVTQSSRYLVKRTGEKVFLECVQDMDHENMFWYRQDPGLGLRLIYFSYDVKMKEKGDIPEGYSVSREKKERFSLILESASTNQTSMYLCASSLWRGHNEQFFGPGTRLTVL.